These 28 T cell receptor beta chains originate from one sample sequenced in a study of tumor-infiltrating lymphocytes in primary liver carcinoma. Starting material of 500 ng total RNA yielded TCR beta cDNA via a constant-region primer. ARM-PCR, slightly modified, supplied the TCR beta libraries through three nested multiplex PCR rounds. The first two PCR rounds, roughly 10 cycles each, used TRBV1-TRBV30 forward primers and a C-beta reverse primer. From the multiplex PCR reads, TCRdb called clonotypes with MiXCR, one entry per CDR3 protein. The sample shows fewer than 350,000 distinct CDR3 sequences, 60% to 80% of them seen only once. Blood RNA originated from unsorted whole blood, with germline DNA additionally extracted. The sample consisted of peripheral blood. The receptor set was obtained from a man between 35 and 55 years old with primary liver carcinoma and hepatitis B virus infection.

Comments on this clonotype: One end of the junction varies from germline; a read error may be responsible. The V call is TRBV11-2, the J call TRBJ2-3; TRBD2 aligns across 8 bases. The germline V gene encodes CDR1 SGHAT and CDR2 FQNNGV. CDR3 length equals 16 residues. CDR3 sequence (DNA): TGTGTCAGCAGCTTACAAGCGGGAGTCATCACAGATACGCAGTATTTT. Protein: CVSSLQAGVITDTQYF.

Turning to this clonotype: The junction differs from germline at one of its ends, possibly a read error. The chain combines TRBV5-6 with TRBJ2-1, with D possibly TRBD1 on 8 matching bases. The germline V gene encodes CDR1 SGHDT and CDR2 YYEEEE. This CDR3 is 14 amino acids long. The CDR3 DNA reads as TGTGCCAGCAGCGAACAGGGGGGGGACAATGATCAGCTCTTC. Residues: CASSEQGGDNDQLF.

Regarding this clonotype: The junction differs from germline at one of its ends, possibly a read error. The J gene is TRBJ2-2, the V gene TRBV4-2; D possibly corresponds to TRBD2 (5 bases). The CDR3 is 17 residues long. The V gene's germline CDR1 is LGHNA and CDR2 YNFKEQ. CDR3 sequence: CARSQSGRVANTGELFF. The DNA for the CDR3 is TGTGCCAGGAGCCAGAGTGGGCGGGTCGCGAACACCGGGGAGCTGTTTTTT.

This clonotype was counted at least ten times. The chain employs TRBV11-2 and TRBJ2-7; 9 bases align to TRBD2. The ends lost 6 bases at V and 0 bases at J; junction bases unmatched: 3. This CDR3 region has 14 residues. The germline V gene has CDR1 SGHAT and CDR2 FQNNGV. The DNA of the CDR3 is TGTGCCAGCAGACGACTAGCGGACTCCTACGAGCAGTACTTC. Translating gives CASRRLADSYEQYF. The full variable domain, its missing parts supplied by reference TRBV11-2 and TRBJ2-7, is EAGVAQSPRYKIIEKRQSVAFWCNPISGHATLYWYQQILGQGPKLLIQFQNNGVVDDSQLPKDRFSAERLKGVDSTLKIQPAKLEDSAVYLCASRRLADSYEQYFGPGTRLTVT.

This clonotype was detected once. A read error may explain this, as a much larger clone is one base away. The missing conserved phenylalanine or tryptophan at the end of this CDR3 makes a read error likely. The gene calls are TRBV12-3 or TRBV12-4 and TRBJ1-2; D remains ambiguous. Trimming took off 1 base at V and 6 bases at J, with 6 bases between the two ends. This CDR3 has 12 residues. CDR3 in amino acids: CASSLVTNGYTY. In DNA, the CDR3 is TGTGCCAGCAGTTTAGTTACTAATGGCTACACCTAC.

This clonotype was counted between two and nine times. The chain recombines TRBV5-5 with TRBJ2-5; D remains ambiguous. The germline V gene encodes CDR1 SGHKS and CDR2 YYEKEE (reference sequence). Deletions cut 7 bases from V and 1 base from J, with 11 bases between. This CDR3 spans 13 amino acids. This CDR3 reads CASSRGLQETQYF. CDR3 in DNA: TGTGCCAGCTCGCGTGGTCTCCAAGAGACCCAGTACTTC.

Comments on this clonotype: The junction departs from the called germline gene at one end, perhaps through a read error. The chain recombines TRBV19 with TRBJ1-6; D unclear. Germline V gene sequence: CDR1 LNHDA, CDR2 SQIVND (reference sequence). The CDR3 totals 13 residues. CDR3 nucleotides: TGTGCCAGTAGAAACGTCGATAATTCACCCTTCCACTTT. It yields the protein CASRNVDNSPFHF. Full variable domain (missing parts from reference TRBV19 and TRBJ1-6): DGGITQSPKYLFRKEGQNVTLSCEQNLNHDAMYWYRQDPGQGLRLIYYSQIVNDFQKGDIAEGYSVSREKKESFPLTVTSAQKNPTAFYLCASRNVDNSPFHFGNGTRLTVT.

The table lists this clonotype with a count of one. This rearrangement joins TRBV12-3 or TRBV12-4 to TRBJ2-5; either TRBD1 or TRBD2 may supply D (5 bases each). V lost 5 bases and J 8 bases, leaving 21 bases between the germline ends. This CDR3 comprises 15 residues. As DNA, the CDR3 is TGTGCCAGCAGTATCCCTTCGGGGCAGGGCGGTACCCAGTACTTC. This codes for CASSIPSGQGGTQYF.

This clonotype was counted at least ten times. The V call is TRBV6-2 or TRBV6-3, the J call TRBJ2-1; D gene ambiguous. Germline V CDR1 and CDR2: MNHEY, SVGEGT. Trimming pared 5 bases from V and 0 bases from J, leaving 17 bases between. The CDR3 sequence is 17 residues long. In DNA form, the CDR3 reads TGTGCCAGCAGTACGGGCCGTCGGATAAGCTCCTACAATGAGCAGTTCTTC. Its translation: CASSTGRRISSYNEQFF.

In this sample, this clonotype turned up once. CDR3 loop: CASSNMDREQYF. CDR3 sequence (DNA): TGTGCCAGCAGTAATATGGACAGGGAGCAGTACTTC. This chain uses TRBV28 with TRBJ2-7; 7 bases map to TRBD1. The CDR3 loop spans 12 amino acids. Germline lookup yields CDR1 MDHEN and CDR2 SYDVKM. V was clipped by 5 bases and J by 7 bases; unmatched bases: 5.

Only a few counts were recorded for this clonotype. V and J are TRBV20-1 and TRBJ2-7; tentative D call: TRBD1 (6 bases). The CDR3 runs 17 residues. The V gene lost 0 bases and the J gene lost 3 bases, with 21 bases spanning the gap. The germline gives CDR1 DFQATT, CDR2 SNEGSKA (reference sequence). The CDR3 protein is CSARDQGSGITYYEQYF. The CDR3 DNA reads TGCAGTGCTAGAGATCAGGGGTCAGGAATCACCTACTACGAGCAGTACTTC.

About this clonotype: A much larger clone lies one base from this, so it may be a read error. The rearrangement links TRBV5-6 to TRBJ2-1, with D perhaps matching TRBD2 (5 bases). The CDR3 length is 15 residues. V was trimmed by 7 bases and J by 0 bases, leaving 14 bases between them. Germline assignment: CDR1 SGHDT and CDR2 YYEEEE. CDR3 sequence reads: CASGIGLSSYNEQFF. DNA for the CDR3: TGTGCCAGCGGCATCGGACTCAGCTCCTACAATGAGCAGTTCTTC.

A few counts support this clonotype. This chain joins TRBV20-1 and TRBJ1-1; 10 nucleotides agree with TRBD1. The junction had 7 bases not matched to a gene; V was cut back by 1 base and J by 8 bases. The CDR3 runs 14 residues. Germline lookup yields CDR1 DFQATT and CDR2 SNEGSKA (reference sequence). CDR3: CSARVTTGGPEAFF. For the CDR3, the DNA is TGCAGTGCTAGAGTGACGACAGGGGGCCCGGAAGCTTTCTTT.

A note on this clonotype: This could be a read error, since a much larger clone is one nucleotide away. J is TRBJ2-2 and V is TRBV4-3; D unresolved. Germline V gives CDR1 LGHNA, CDR2 YSLEER. This CDR3 contains 16 residues. CDR3 nucleotides: TGCGCCAGCAGCCAGGCTCCCGGGCCCAACACCTGGGAGCTGTTTTTT. This encodes CASSQAPGPNTWELFF.

Notes on this clonotype: The CDR3 does not end in the conserved phenylalanine or tryptophan, so this is likely a read error. J is TRBJ2-3 and V is TRBV5-1; 7 positions match TRBD1. V was clipped by 5 bases and J by 5 bases; unmatched bases: 11. CDR3 size: 15 residues. Germline CDR1 SGHRS, CDR2 YFSETQ. Here the CDR3 reads CASSFGSGGGDTQYL. CDR3 nucleotide sequence: TGCGCCAGCAGTTTTGGGTCAGGGGGTGGAGATACGCAGTATCTT.

In the case of this clonotype: Its ends do not fully match the called genes, so a read error is possible. V usage is TRBV5-1 and J usage is TRBJ1-3, with TRBD1 matching 7 bases. The length of the CDR3 is 17 residues. Per germline, CDR1 SGHRS and CDR2 YFSETQ. CDR3 amino acids: CTSSLENQGGAGNTIYF. CDR3 sequence (DNA): TGCACCAGCAGCTTGGAGAACCAGGGGGGAGCAGGAAACACCATATATTTT.

As regards this clonotype: Lacking the conserved final phenylalanine or tryptophan, this CDR3 likely reflects a read error. DNA of the CDR3: TGTGCCAGCAGCCCCCTGGTAGCGGGCGGAGAGACCCAGTACGTC. It translates to CASSPLVAGGETQYV. This chain links TRBV6-2 or TRBV6-3 with TRBJ2-5; 7 nucleotides line up with TRBD2. Germline-derived CDR1 and CDR2 are MNHEY and SVGEGT. Unmatched junction bases numbered 11, after V lost 6 bases and J lost 4 bases. The CDR3 consists of 15 residues.

A remark on this clonotype: Its ends do not fully match the called genes, so a read error is possible. V usage is TRBV4-2 and J usage is TRBJ2-3; D is perhaps TRBD1 or TRBD2 (5 bases each). The CDR3 has 17 amino acids. Germline V gene lookup returns CDR1 LGHNA and CDR2 YNFKEQ. The chain's CDR3 is CASSREGEGLGPDTRYF. DNA for the CDR3: TGTGCCAGCAGCCGAGAGGGTGAGGGGCTCGGTCCAGATACGCGGTATTTT.

With regard to this clonotype: Likely a read error: the CDR3 ends without its conserved phenylalanine or tryptophan. The rearrangement links TRBV11-1 to TRBJ2-4; 11 bases line up with TRBD2. J lost 2 bases, V lost 3 bases, and 6 bases had no gene match. The germline CDR1 and CDR2 sequences are SGHAT and FQDESV (reference sequence). The CDR3 has 17 amino acids. The CDR3, as DNA: TGTGCCAGCAGCTTTCCCCAGACTAGCGGGACCAAAAACATTCAGTACTAC. It yields the protein CASSFPQTSGTKNIQYY.

Turning to this clonotype: This may arise from a read error, as a much more abundant clone is one base away. The rearrangement uses TRBV6-2 or TRBV6-3 and TRBJ2-1; 14 bases are a match to TRBD2. The CDR3 loop spans 16 amino acids. Germline values: CDR1 MNHEY, CDR2 SVGEGT. Losses at the gene ends were 5 bases for V and 5 bases for J; bases not matched to a gene: 5. The CDR3 region has the DNA TGTGCCAGCAGTATACGGACTAGCGGGAGGAACAATGAGCAGTTCTTC. Translating it yields CASSIRTSGRNNEQFF.

This clonotype occurred many times. The CDR3 bases are TGTGCCAGCAGGCTAGCGGGATGGACAGATACGCAGTATTTT. Its translation: CASRLAGWTDTQYF. The chain employs TRBV6-2 or TRBV6-3 and TRBJ2-3; 9 bases align to TRBD2. The CDR3 covers 14 residues. Germline V gene data show CDR1 as MNHEY and CDR2 as SVGEGT. The V segment lost 6 bases and the J segment 3 bases; nucleotides outside the gene matches: 4.

In regard to this clonotype: The junction departs from the called germline gene at one end, perhaps through a read error. The chain uses TRBV11-2 and TRBJ2-1; 13 positions match TRBD2. The CDR3 extends over 19 amino acids. From germline, CDR1 is SGHAT and CDR2 FQNNGV. This chain's CDR3 is CATSLAALWTSGSNSEQFF. In nucleotides, the CDR3 is TGTGCCACCAGCTTAGCCGCCCTCTGGACTAGCGGGAGCAACTCTGAGCAGTTCTTC.

The sample holds many counts of this clonotype. The gene calls are TRBV6-2 or TRBV6-3 and TRBJ2-4; either TRBD1 or TRBD2 may supply D (6 bases each). Trimming took 6 bases from V and 8 from J, leaving 17 bases between them. The CDR3 extends over 14 amino acids. Germline CDR1 and CDR2: MNHEY and SVGEGT. The chain's CDR3 is CASSPWGPGDIQYF. CDR3 in DNA: TGTGCCAGCAGCCCATGGGGGCCGGGGGACATTCAGTACTTC.

This clonotype appeared a few times. This rearrangement joins TRBV28 to TRBJ1-5; tentatively, D is TRBD1 (6 bases). CDR1 and CDR2 from the germline V gene are MDHEN and SYDVKM. The CDR3 spans 14 residues. Between the trimmed V and J ends, which lost 5 bases and 10 bases, there was a span of 18 bases. This CDR3 reads CASSASGGGKPQHF. The CDR3 DNA reads TGTGCCAGCAGTGCGTCGGGGGGGGGCAAACCCCAGCATTTT.

In the case of this clonotype: Just one base apart from a much larger clone, this may be a read error. The chain carries TRBV12-3 or TRBV12-4 and TRBJ2-4; D could derive from TRBD1 or TRBD2 (5 bases each). The CDR3 is 15 residues long. The ends were cut back, 4 bases at V and 8 bases at J, with 18 bases in the middle. CDR3 in amino acids: CASSYSGASSDIQYF. The CDR3 region has the DNA TGTGCCAGCAGTTACTCCGGGGCTAGCTCCGACATTCAGTACTTC.

This clonotype was seen at least ten times. The V call is TRBV6-1, the J call TRBJ1-5; no reliable D call. The CDR3 extends over 12 amino acids. The V end lost 2 bases, the J end lost 4 bases, and 3 bases lay between the germline ends. The germline V gene has CDR1 MNHNS and CDR2 SASEGT. The CDR3 nucleotides are TGTGCCAGCAGTGAAAGGAATCAGCCCCAGCATTTT. It is translated as CASSERNQPQHF.

A note on this clonotype: A read error is possible here, since a much larger clone lies one base away. V and J are TRBV6-1 and TRBJ2-7; D not certain. The CDR3 sequence is 11 residues long. CDR1 MNHNS and CDR2 SASEGT come from the germline V gene. CDR3 loop: CASIEFYEQYF. In DNA, the CDR3 is TGTGCCAGCATTGAATTCTACGAGCAGTACTTC.

Points on this clonotype: Because the CDR3 is missing its conserved closing phenylalanine or tryptophan, this is likely a read error. V usage is TRBV13 and J usage is TRBJ2-3; the match to TRBD2 covers 12 bases. Germline V gene lookup returns CDR1 PRHDT and CDR2 FYEKMQ (reference sequence). This CDR3 has 17 amino acids. The V segment lost 1 base and the J segment 0 bases; nucleotides outside the gene matches: 2. Here the CDR3 DNA reads TGTGCCAGCAGCTTAGTTGGACTAGCGGGGAGCACAGATACGCAGTATTCT. Protein: CASSLVGLAGSTDTQYS.